This T cell receptor (beta chain) derives from a study of blood T cell repertoires in COVID-19. Background on the study: T cells, B-cell-depleted T cells, or PBMCs supplied cDNA or gDNA.

In the authors' methods: Reference gene primer amplification yielded estimated nucleated cell counts. Only in-frame clones appear in the TCRdb table, and some are missing; sequencing was by immunoSEQ multiplex PCR. The V and J calls and clone size come from that table; D and trimming were worked out from the DNA. This sample has about 110,000 clones; approximately 88% occur once, and the top ten carry 6.8%. The V end was cut by 3 bases, the J end by 3 bases, with 12 bases between. Germline lookup yields CDR1 DFQATT and CDR2 SNEGSKA (reference sequence). The CDR3 has 13 residues. J is TRBJ2-7 and V is TRBV20-1, with D tentatively TRBD2 (5 bases). This TCR was recovered from a man in his forties or fifties with active or convalescent COVID-19. Sequencing was performed on peripheral blood. The CDR3 region has the DNA TGCAGTGCTAGTGTACTAGAAATCTACGAGCAGTACTTC. This translates into CSASVLEIYEQYF.